This record covers a single TCR beta chain. The repertoire was sequenced with immunoSEQ multiplex PCR; TCRdb's copy has only in-frame clones and lacks some. Of 55,000 to 75,000 clones detected, approximately 87% appear once; the ten largest clones hold around 0.4%. This record comes from a study of OX40 agonist ivuxolimab in advanced cancers. At the level of the study: Patients' therapy was ivuxolimab, an antibody that acts as an agonist of OX40 (CD134).

This CDR3 has 14 residues. The ends lost 6 bases at V and 4 bases at J; junction bases unmatched: 7. CDR1 is MNHNS and CDR2 is SASEGT in the germline V gene. The sample was CD4+ or CD8+ T cells sorted from blood, taken in a trial of the OX40 agonist ivuxolimab. The genes are TRBV6-1 and TRBJ1-2, with 8 nucleotides matching TRBD1. This TCR came from an adult with an advanced solid tumor such as melanoma, head and neck, liver or kidney cancer. Written as DNA, the CDR3 is TGTGCCAGCAGCCCGGACAGGGTTAGCTATGGCTACACCTTC. Translating gives CASSPDRVSYGYTF.